The following is a TCR beta chain sequence with its context. This sample was included in a study of blood T cell repertoires in COVID-19. Here immunoSEQ multiplex PCR was the method, and the copy in TCRdb shows in-frame clones only, minus some. The top ten hold about 3% of the sample, which has roughly 280,000 clones, under 95% seen once. Grouping used clinical history reported by participants in a survey and questionnaire. The sequence derives from a man between 40 and 49 years old who had been exposed to COVID-19. The sample was PBMCs or T cells enriched from blood (not recorded which).

The CDR3 DNA reads as TGTGCCAGCAGCTTATCAGGGGGAAATGAAAAACTGTTTTTT. Its translation is CASSLSGGNEKLFF. J is TRBJ1-4 and V is TRBV11-2; 7 nucleotides agree with TRBD1. The length of the CDR3 is 14 residues. Germline CDR1 and CDR2: SGHAT and FQNNGV. V lost 2 bases and J lost 5; bases outside the gene matches: 2.